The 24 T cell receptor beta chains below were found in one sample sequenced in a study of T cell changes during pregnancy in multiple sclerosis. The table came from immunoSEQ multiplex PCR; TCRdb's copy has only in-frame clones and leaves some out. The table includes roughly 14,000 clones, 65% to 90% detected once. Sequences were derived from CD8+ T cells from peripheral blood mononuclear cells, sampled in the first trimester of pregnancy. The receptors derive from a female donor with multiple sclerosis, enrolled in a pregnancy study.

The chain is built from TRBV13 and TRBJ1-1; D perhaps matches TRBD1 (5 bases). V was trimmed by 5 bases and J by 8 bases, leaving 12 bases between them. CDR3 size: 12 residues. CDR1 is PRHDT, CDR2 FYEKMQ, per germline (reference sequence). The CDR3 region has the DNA TGTGCCAGCAGCCCGGGACTTAGAGAAGCTTTCTTT. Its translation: CASSPGLREAFF.

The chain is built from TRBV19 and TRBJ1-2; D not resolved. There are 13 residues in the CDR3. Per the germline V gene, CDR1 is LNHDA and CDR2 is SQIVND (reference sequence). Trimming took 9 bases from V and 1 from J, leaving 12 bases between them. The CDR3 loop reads CASAPRDNYGYTF. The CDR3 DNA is TGTGCCAGCGCACCCCGGGATAACTATGGCTACACCTTC.

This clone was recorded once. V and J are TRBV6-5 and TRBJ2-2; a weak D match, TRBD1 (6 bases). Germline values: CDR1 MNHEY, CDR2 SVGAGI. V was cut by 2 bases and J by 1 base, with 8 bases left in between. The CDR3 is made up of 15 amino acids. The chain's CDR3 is CASSYAGVNTGELFF. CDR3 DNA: TGTGCCAGCAGTTACGCAGGGGTGAACACCGGGGAGCTGTTTTTT.

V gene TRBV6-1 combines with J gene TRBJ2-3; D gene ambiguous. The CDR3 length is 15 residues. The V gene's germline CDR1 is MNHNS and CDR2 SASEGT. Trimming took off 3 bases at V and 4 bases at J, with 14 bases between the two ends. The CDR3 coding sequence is TGTGCCAGCAGTGACTCAAACGGCGGTGCAGATACGCAGTATTTT. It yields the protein CASSDSNGGADTQYF.

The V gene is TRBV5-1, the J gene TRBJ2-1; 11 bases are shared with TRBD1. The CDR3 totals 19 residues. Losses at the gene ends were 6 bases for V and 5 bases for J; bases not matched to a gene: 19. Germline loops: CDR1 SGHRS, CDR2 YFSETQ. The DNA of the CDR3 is TGCGCCAGCACCTACTTGGGACAGGGGGATTGGAGGTCCCACAATGAGCAGTTCTTC. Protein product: CASTYLGQGDWRSHNEQFF.

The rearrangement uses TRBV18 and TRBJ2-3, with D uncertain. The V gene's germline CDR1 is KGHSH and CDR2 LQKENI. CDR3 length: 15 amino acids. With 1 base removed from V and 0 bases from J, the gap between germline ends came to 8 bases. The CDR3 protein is CASSPHGLSTDTQYF. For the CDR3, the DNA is TGTGCCAGCTCACCACATGGGCTGAGCACAGATACGCAGTATTTT. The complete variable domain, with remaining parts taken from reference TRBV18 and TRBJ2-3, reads NAGVMQNPRHLVRRRGQEARLRCSPMKGHSHVYWYRQLPEEGLKFMVYLQKENIIDESGMPKERFSAEFPKEGPSILRIQQVVRGDSAAYFCASSPHGLSTDTQYFGPGTRLTVL.

The DNA for the CDR3 is TGTGCCAGCCGGGACTTCTACAATGAGCAGTTCTTC. It yields the protein CASRDFYNEQFF. The chain couples TRBV27 to TRBJ2-1; D possibly corresponds to TRBD2 (6 bases). Per the germline V gene, CDR1 is MNHEY and CDR2 is SMNVEV (reference sequence). Trimming removed 8 bases at V and 3 bases at J, with 8 bases between. This CDR3 region has 12 residues.

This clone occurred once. CDR3 bases: TGTGCCATCAGTGAGTTAGGGGAGGTCCATAATTCACCCCTCCACTTT. Its protein is CAISELGEVHNSPLHF. The chain has TRBV10-3 and TRBJ1-6; D perhaps matches TRBD1 (5 bases). CDR1 and CDR2 from the germline V gene are ENHRY and SYGVKD. The CDR3 spans 16 residues. V dropped 1 base and J dropped 5 bases, with 12 bases sitting between them.

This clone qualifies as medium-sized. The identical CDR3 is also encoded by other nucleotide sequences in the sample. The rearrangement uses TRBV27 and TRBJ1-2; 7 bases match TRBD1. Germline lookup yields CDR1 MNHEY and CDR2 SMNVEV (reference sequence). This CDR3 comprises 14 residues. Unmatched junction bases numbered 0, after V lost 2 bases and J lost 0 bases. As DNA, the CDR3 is TGTGCCAGCAGTTTACAGGGGGCTAACTATGGCTACACCTTC. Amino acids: CASSLQGANYGYTF.

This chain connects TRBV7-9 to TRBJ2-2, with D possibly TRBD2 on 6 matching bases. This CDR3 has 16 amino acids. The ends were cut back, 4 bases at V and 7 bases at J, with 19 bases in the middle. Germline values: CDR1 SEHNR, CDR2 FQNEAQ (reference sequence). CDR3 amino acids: CASSYGGLGSGGELFF. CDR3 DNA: TGTGCCAGCAGCTACGGGGGTTTGGGATCGGGCGGGGAGCTGTTTTTT.

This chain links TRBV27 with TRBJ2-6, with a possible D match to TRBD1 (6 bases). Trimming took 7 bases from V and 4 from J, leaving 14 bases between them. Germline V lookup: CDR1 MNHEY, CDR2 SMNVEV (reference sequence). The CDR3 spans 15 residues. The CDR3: CASTQGYSGANVLTF. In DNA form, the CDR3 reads TGTGCCAGCACCCAGGGGTACTCCGGGGCCAACGTCCTGACTTTC.

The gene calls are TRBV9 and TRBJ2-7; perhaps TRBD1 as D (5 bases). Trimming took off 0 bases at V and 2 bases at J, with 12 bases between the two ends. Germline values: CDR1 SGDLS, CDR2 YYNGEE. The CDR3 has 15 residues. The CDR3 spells CASSVGQGGTYEQYF. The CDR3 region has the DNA TGTGCCAGCAGCGTAGGGCAGGGCGGAACCTACGAGCAGTACTTC.

CDR3 region: CASSVGQSYEQYF. CDR3 DNA: TGCGCCAGCAGTGTCGGACAATCCTACGAGCAGTACTTC. This rearrangement joins TRBV10-1 to TRBJ2-7; a possible D gene is TRBD1 (5 bases). This CDR3 region has 13 residues. Germline loops: CDR1 WNHNN, CDR2 SYGVQD (reference sequence). The V end was cut by 4 bases, the J end by 1 base, with 8 bases between.

CDR3 DNA: TGTGCCAGCAGTCACCCCCCTAGGGGGGGAGAGACCCAGTACTTC. It specifies CASSHPPRGGETQYF. The V gene is TRBV6-5, the J gene TRBJ2-5, with a weak D call TRBD2 (7 bases). CDR1 and CDR2 from the germline V gene are MNHEY and SVGAGI. This CDR3 contains 15 residues. Trimming shortened V by 5 bases and J by 4 bases, and 17 bases separated the two germline ends.

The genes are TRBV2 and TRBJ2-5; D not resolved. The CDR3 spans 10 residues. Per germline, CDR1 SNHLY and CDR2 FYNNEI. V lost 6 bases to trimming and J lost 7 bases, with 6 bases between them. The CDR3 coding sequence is TGTGCCAGCAGAGGCGGGACCCAGTACTTC. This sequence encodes CASRGGTQYF. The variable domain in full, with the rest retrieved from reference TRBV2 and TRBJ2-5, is EPEVTQTPSHQVTQMGQEVILRCVPISNHLYFYWYRQILGQKVEFLVSFYNNEISEKSEIFDDQFSVERPDGSNFTLKIRSTKLEDSAMYFCASRGGTQYFGPGTRLLVL.

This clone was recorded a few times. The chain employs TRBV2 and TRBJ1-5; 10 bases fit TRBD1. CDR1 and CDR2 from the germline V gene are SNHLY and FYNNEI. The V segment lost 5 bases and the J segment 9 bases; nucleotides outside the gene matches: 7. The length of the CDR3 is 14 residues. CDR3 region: CASSPGQGFPPQHF. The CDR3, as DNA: TGTGCCAGCAGTCCGGGACAGGGGTTTCCGCCCCAGCATTTT.

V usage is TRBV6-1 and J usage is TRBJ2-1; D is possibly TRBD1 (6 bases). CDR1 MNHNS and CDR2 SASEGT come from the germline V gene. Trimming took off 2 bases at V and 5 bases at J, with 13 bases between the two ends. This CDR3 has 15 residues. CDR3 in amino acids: CASSELRGTDNEQFF. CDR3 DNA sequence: TGTGCCAGCAGTGAACTGAGGGGGACCGACAATGAGCAGTTCTTC.

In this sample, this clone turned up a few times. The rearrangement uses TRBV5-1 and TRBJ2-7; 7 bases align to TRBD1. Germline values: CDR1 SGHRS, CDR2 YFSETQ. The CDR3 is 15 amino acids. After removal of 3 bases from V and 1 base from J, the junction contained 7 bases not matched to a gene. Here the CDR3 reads CASSSRQGASYEQYF. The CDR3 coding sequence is TGCGCCAGCAGCTCCCGACAGGGTGCATCCTACGAGCAGTACTTC. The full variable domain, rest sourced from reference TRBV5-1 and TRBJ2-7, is KAGVTQTPRYLIKTRGQQVTLSCSPISGHRSVSWYQQTPGQGLQFLFEYFSETQRNKGNFPGRFSGRQFSNSRSEMNVSTLELGDSALYLCASSSRQGASYEQYFGPGTRLTVT.

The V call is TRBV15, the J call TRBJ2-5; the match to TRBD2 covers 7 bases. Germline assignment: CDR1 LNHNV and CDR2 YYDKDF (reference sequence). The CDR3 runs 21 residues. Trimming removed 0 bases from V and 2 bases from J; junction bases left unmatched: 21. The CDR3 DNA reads TGTGCCACCAGCAGAGAGATCTACCCCCCTCTCGCTAGCGGACAACAAGAGACCCAGTACTTC. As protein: CATSREIYPPLASGQQETQYF.

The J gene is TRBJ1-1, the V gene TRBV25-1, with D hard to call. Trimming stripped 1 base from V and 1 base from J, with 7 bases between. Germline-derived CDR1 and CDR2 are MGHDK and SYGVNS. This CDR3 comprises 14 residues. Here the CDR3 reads CASSESFGNTEAFF. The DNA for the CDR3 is TGTGCCAGCAGTGAATCGTTCGGGAACACTGAAGCTTTCTTT.

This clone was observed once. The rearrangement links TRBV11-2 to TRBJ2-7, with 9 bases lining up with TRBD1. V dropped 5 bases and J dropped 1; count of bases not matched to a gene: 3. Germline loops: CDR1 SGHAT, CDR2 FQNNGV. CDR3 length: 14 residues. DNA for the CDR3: TGTGCCAGCAGCCTCGGGACAGGGTCCTACGAGCAGTACTTC. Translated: CASSLGTGSYEQYF. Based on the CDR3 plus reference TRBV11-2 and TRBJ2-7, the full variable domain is EAGVAQSPRYKIIEKRQSVAFWCNPISGHATLYWYQQILGQGPKLLIQFQNNGVVDDSQLPKDRFSAERLKGVDSTLKIQPAKLEDSAVYLCASSLGTGSYEQYFGPGTRLTVT.

CDR3 bases: TGTGCCAGCAGACTAGGGGGCGCGCTAGCGGGGCCACAAGAGACCCAGTACTTC. Translated, it gives CASRLGGALAGPQETQYF. The rearrangement joins TRBV7-2 to TRBJ2-5; 9 positions match TRBD2. Trimming took 6 bases from V and 2 from J; bases not matched to a gene: 16. Germline V lookup: CDR1 SGHTA, CDR2 FQGNSA. This CDR3 comprises 18 residues.

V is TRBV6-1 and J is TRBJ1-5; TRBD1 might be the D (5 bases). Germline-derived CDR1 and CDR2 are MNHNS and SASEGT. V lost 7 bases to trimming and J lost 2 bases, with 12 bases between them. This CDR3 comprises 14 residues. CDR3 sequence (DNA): TGTGCCAGCAAGGGGCGCGGGGGCAATCAGCCCCAGCATTTT. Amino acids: CASKGRGGNQPQHF.

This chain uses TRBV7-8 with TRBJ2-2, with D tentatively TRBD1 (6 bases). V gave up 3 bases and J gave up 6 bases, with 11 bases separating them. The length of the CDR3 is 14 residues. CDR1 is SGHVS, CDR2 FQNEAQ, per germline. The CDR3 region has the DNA TGTGCCAGCAGCTTCAGGACAGATGCCGGGGAGCTGTTTTTT. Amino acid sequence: CASSFRTDAGELFF.